The entry below gives a single T cell receptor beta chain sequence along with its context. The data are from a study of shared clonotypes between healthy human individuals. Generated by immunoSEQ multiplex PCR, the TCRdb table keeps only in-frame clones and is missing some. The top ten hold 0.35% to 0.5% of the sample, which has 2 million to 2.5 million clones, over 85% seen once. CDR3 length equals 15 residues. Unmatched junction bases numbered 3, after V lost 0 bases and J lost 6 bases. Germline CDR1 reads LGHNA; CDR2 reads YSLEER. Sequenced input: naive CD4+ T cells from PBMCs. Subset: CD45RA+ positively selected. The chain carries TRBV4-3 and TRBJ2-3, with 10 bases matching TRBD2. The clonotype originates from a man between 18 and 35 years old in good health. Some clones in this sample may be carry-over from other donors' samples. The CDR3 protein is CASSQDGLAADTQYF. CDR3 sequence (DNA): TGCGCCAGCAGCCAAGATGGACTAGCGGCGGATACGCAGTATTTT.